This T cell receptor beta chain was recorded in a study of T-cell reconstitution after alpha-beta-depleted transplantation in children. Unique molecular identifiers were used in preparing the TCRbeta library. A single record per CDR3 protein comes from TCRdb applying MiXCR to the PCR reads. In the table there are some 490,000 distinct CDR3 sequences, approximately 12% of which are singletons. This clonotype was counted at least ten times. The CDR3 length is 14 residues. The V gene lost 0 bases and the J gene lost 6 bases, with 11 bases spanning the gap. The rearrangement uses TRBV12-3 or TRBV12-4 and TRBJ2-5; a possible D gene is TRBD2 (5 bases). This receptor was obtained from a human donor who donated a stem cell graft to a child with combined immunodeficiency. Sequenced here: PBMCs from the stem cell graft donor, sampled from the stem cell graft. In DNA form, the CDR3 reads TGTGCCAGCAGTTTAGCGGGAGAAGAGAAGACCCAGTACTTC. It codes for CASSLAGEEKTQYF.